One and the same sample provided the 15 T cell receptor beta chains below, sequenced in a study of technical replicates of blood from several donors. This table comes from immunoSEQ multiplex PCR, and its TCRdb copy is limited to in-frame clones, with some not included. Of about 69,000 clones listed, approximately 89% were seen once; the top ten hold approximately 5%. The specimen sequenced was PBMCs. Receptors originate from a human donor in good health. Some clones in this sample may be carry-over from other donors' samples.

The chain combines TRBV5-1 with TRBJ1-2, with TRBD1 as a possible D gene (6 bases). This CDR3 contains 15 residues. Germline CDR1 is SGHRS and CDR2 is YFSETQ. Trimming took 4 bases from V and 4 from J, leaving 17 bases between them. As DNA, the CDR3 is TGCGCCAGCAGCCCAGATGGGACACCTGGCTATGGCTACACCTTC. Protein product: CASSPDGTPGYGYTF. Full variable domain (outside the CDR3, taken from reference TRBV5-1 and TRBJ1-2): KAGVTQTPRYLIKTRGQQVTLSCSPISGHRSVSWYQQTPGQGLQFLFEYFSETQRNKGNFPGRFSGRQFSNSRSEMNVSTLELGDSALYLCASSPDGTPGYGYTFGSGTRLTVV.

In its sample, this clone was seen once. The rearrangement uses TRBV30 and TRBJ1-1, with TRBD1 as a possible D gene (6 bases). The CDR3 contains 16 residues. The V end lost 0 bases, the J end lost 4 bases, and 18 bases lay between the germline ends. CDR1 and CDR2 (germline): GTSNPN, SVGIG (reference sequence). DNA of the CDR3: TGTGCCTGGAGTGTTGGGACAACCCGGAGGAGCACTGAAGCTTTCTTT. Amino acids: CAWSVGTTRRSTEAFF.

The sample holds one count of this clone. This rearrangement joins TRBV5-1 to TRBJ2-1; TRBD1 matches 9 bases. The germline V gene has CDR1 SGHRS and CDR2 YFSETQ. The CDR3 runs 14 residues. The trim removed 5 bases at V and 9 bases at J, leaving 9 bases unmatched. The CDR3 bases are TGCGCCAGCAGTGTTTTGGACAGGGGTTCTGAGCAGTTCTTC. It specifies CASSVLDRGSEQFF.

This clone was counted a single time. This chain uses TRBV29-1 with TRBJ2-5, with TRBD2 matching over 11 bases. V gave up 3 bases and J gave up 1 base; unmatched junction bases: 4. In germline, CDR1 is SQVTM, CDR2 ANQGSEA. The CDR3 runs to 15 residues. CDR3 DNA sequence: TGCAGCGTTGAGCGACTAGCGGGACCCCAAGAGACCCAGTACTTC. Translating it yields CSVERLAGPQETQYF.

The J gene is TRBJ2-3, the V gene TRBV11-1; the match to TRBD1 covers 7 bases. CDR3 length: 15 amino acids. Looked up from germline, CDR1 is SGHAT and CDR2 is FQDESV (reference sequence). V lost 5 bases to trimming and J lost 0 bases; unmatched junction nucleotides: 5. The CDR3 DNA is TGTGCCAGCAGCACGACAGGGCTTAGCACAGATACGCAGTATTTT. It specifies CASSTTGLSTDTQYF.

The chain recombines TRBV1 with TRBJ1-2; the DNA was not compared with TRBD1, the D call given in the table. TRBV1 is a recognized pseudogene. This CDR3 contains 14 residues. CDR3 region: CTSSQDQQGTGYTF. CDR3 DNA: TGCACCAGCAGCCAAGATCAGCAGGGGACTGGCTACACCTTC.

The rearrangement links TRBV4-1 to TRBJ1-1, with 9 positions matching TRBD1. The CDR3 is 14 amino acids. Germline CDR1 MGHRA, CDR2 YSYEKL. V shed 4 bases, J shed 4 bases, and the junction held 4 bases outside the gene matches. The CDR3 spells CASSPPGQGTEAFF. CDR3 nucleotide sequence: TGCGCCAGCAGCCCCCCGGGACAGGGCACTGAAGCTTTCTTT.

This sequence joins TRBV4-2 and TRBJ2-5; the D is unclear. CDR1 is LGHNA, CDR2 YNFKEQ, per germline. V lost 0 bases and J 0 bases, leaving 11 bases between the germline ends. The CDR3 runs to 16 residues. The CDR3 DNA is TGTGCCAGCAGCCAAGATCCCTCAGTGGACCAAGAGACCCAGTACTTC. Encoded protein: CASSQDPSVDQETQYF.

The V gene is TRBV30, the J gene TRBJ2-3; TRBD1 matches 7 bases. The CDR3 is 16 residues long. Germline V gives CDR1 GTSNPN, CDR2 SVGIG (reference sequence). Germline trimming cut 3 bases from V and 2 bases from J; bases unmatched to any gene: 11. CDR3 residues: CAWRKPTGTSTDTQYF. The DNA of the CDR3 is TGTGCCTGGAGGAAGCCGACAGGGACGTCCACAGATACGCAGTATTTT.

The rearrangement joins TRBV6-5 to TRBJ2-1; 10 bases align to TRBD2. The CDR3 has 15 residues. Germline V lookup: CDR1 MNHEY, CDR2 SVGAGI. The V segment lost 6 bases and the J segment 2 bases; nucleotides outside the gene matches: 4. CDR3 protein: CASSPSGRTYNEQFF. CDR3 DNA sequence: TGTGCCAGCAGCCCTAGCGGGAGAACCTACAATGAGCAGTTCTTC.

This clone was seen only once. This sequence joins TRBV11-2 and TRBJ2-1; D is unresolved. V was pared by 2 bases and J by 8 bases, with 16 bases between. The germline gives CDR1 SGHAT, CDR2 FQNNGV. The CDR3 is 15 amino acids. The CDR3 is CASSLRLGVNDEQFF. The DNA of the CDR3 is TGTGCCAGCAGCTTACGCCTTGGAGTCAATGATGAGCAGTTCTTC.

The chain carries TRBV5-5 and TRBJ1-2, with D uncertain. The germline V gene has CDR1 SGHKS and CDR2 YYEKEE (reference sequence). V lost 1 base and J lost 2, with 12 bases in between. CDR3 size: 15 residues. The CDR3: CASSLSGSQNYGYTF. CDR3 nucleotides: TGTGCCAGCAGCTTGTCGGGGAGCCAGAACTATGGCTACACCTTC.

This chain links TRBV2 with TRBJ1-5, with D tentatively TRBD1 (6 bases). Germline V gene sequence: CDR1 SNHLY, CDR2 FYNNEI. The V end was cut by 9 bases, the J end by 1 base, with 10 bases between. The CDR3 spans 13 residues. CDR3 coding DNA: TGTGCCAGTGCCCAGGGGAGCAATCAGCCCCAGCATTTT. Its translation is CASAQGSNQPQHF.

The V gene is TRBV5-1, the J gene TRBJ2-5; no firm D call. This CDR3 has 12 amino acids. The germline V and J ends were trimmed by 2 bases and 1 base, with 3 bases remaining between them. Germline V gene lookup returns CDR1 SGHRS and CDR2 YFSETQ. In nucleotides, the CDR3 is TGCGCCAGCAGCTTCTCCCAAGAGACCCAGTACTTC. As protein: CASSFSQETQYF.

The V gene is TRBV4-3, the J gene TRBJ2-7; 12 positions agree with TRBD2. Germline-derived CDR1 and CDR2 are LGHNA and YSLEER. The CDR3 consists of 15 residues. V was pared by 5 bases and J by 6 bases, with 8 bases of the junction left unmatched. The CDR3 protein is CASSGTRTSGAEQYF. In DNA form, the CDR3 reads TGCGCCAGCAGCGGTACCCGGACTAGCGGGGCCGAGCAGTACTTC.